This T cell receptor beta chain stems from a study of blood T cell repertoires in COVID-19. Background on the study: Collection of acute and convalescent COVID-19 samples took place in the United States, Italy and Spain. In each case, the material was cDNA or gDNA derived from T cells, B-cell-depleted T cells, or PBMCs.

In its sample, this clone was seen once. The data were produced by immunoSEQ multiplex PCR, yet TCRdb's version contains in-frame clones alone and is incomplete. The data contain 200,000 to 300,000 clones, approximately 84% of them singletons. The CDR3 is made up of 12 amino acids. With 9 bases clipped from V and 1 base from J, the junction kept 3 bases outside the gene matches. Germline V gene sequence: CDR1 SNHLY, CDR2 FYNNEI. The rearrangement links TRBV2 to TRBJ2-7, with TRBD2 identical over 7 bases. The receptor's source is an elderly woman with acute or convalescent COVID-19. The material sequenced was peripheral blood. CDR3 nucleotide sequence: TGTGCCAGTAAAGCGGGATCCTACGAGCAGTACTTC. Protein product: CASKAGSYEQYF.